This passage covers 20 T cell receptor beta chains from one sample sequenced in a study of early T cells in non-severe SARS-CoV-2 infection. TCRdb re-analysed the 5' RACE reads in MiXCR, keeping a single row per CDR3 protein. In the table there are approximately 62,000 distinct CDR3 sequences, approximately 13% of which are singletons. The sequenced material came from whole blood. These receptors all stem from an adult who was a healthcare worker with PCR-confirmed SARS-CoV-2 infection or an uninfected control (not recorded which).

This rearrangement joins TRBV7-3 to TRBJ2-7; D is undetermined. The V gene's germline CDR1 is SGHTA and CDR2 FQGTGA. The V end was cut by 5 bases, the J end by 2 bases, with 13 bases between. The CDR3 covers 14 residues. Here the CDR3 reads CASSRYLDPYEQYF. In DNA, the CDR3 is TGTGCCAGCAGCCGATACTTAGACCCCTACGAGCAGTACTTC.

The V gene is TRBV5-6, the J gene TRBJ2-3; 14 bases match TRBD2. V shed 4 bases and J 4 bases; nucleotides not matched to a gene: 5. Germline assignment: CDR1 SGHDT and CDR2 YYEEEE. There are 16 residues in the CDR3. The CDR3 protein is CASSPGLAGEADTQYF. DNA for the CDR3: TGTGCCAGCAGCCCGGGACTAGCGGGAGAGGCAGATACGCAGTATTTT.

J is TRBJ2-7 and V is TRBV7-6; no reliable D call. Germline V gives CDR1 SGHVS, CDR2 FNYEAQ. The CDR3 contains 15 residues. Trimming removed 0 bases at V and 0 bases at J, with 9 bases between. This CDR3 reads CASSLAASVSYEQYF. The DNA of the CDR3 is TGTGCCAGCAGCTTAGCCGCTAGTGTCTCCTACGAGCAGTACTTC.

This clonotype was seen a few times. In DNA, the CDR3 is TGCAGCGTTAAAGGCCTGAACACTGAAGCTTTCTTT. Encoded protein: CSVKGLNTEAFF. This chain joins TRBV29-1 and TRBJ1-1; D is unresolved. V was pared by 5 bases and J by 0 bases, with 7 bases between. The V gene's germline CDR1 is SQVTM and CDR2 ANQGSEA. The CDR3 runs 12 residues.

The table lists this clonotype with many counts. V is TRBV20-1 and J is TRBJ2-1; TRBD2 aligns across 8 bases. This CDR3 is built from 16 residues. The germline V gene has CDR1 DFQATT and CDR2 SNEGSKA (reference sequence). J lost 0 bases, V lost 1 base, and 5 bases had no gene match. The CDR3 here is CSARVGTSSSYNEQFF. The CDR3 nucleotides read TGCAGTGCTAGAGTGGGGACTAGTAGCTCCTACAATGAGCAGTTCTTC.

This clonotype was detected a few times. This chain links TRBV7-2 with TRBJ2-7; D gene unclear. CDR1 and CDR2 (germline): SGHTA, FQGNSA. The CDR3 is 14 residues long. The V gene lost 5 bases and the J gene lost 0 bases, with 11 bases spanning the gap. CDR3 bases: TGTGCCAGCAGCCAGGTTGCGGCCTCCTACGAGCAGTACTTC. Its protein is CASSQVAASYEQYF.

Here the CDR3 DNA reads TGTGCCTGGAGTGATGACACTAGCCGGAGTGTC. This encodes CAWSDDTSRSV. J is TRBJ2-7 and V is TRBV30; perhaps TRBD2 as D (6 bases). CDR1 and CDR2 (germline): GTSNPN, SVGIG (reference sequence). The CDR3 is 11 residues long.

The chain uses TRBV5-5 and TRBJ2-7, with D possibly being TRBD1 or TRBD2 (5 bases each). The CDR3 is made up of 14 amino acids. Deletions cut 1 base from V and 5 bases from J, with 13 bases between. Germline CDR1 and CDR2: SGHKS and YYEKEE (reference sequence). The CDR3 DNA reads as TGTGCCAGCAGCTTGACTAGGGGAGAGGACGAGCAGTACTTC. Its protein is CASSLTRGEDEQYF.

The table lists this clonotype with a few counts. The CDR3 region is CASSIDSTSYTDTQYF. The CDR3 DNA follows: TGTGCCAGTAGTATAGATTCAACTAGCTACACAGATACGCAGTATTTT. V usage is TRBV19 and J usage is TRBJ2-3; D might be TRBD2 (6 bases). With 0 bases removed from V and 2 bases from J, the gap between germline ends came to 12 bases. CDR3 size: 16 residues. Germline V gene lookup returns CDR1 LNHDA and CDR2 SQIVND (reference sequence).

The CDR3 loop reads CSAWRTEQYF. DNA for the CDR3: TGCAGTGCGTGGCGGACCGAGCAGTACTTC. V usage is TRBV20-1 and J usage is TRBJ2-7, with D hard to call. CDR1 is DFQATT and CDR2 is SNEGSKA in the germline V gene (reference sequence). The germline V and J ends were trimmed by 6 bases and 6 bases, with 9 bases remaining between them. This CDR3 region has 10 residues.

This clonotype was recorded a few times. V is TRBV7-3 and J is TRBJ2-2, with no clear D. Trimming took 4 bases from V and 4 from J, leaving 13 bases between them. Per germline, CDR1 SGHTA and CDR2 FQGTGA. The CDR3 is 15 residues long. CDR3 DNA: TGTGCCAGCAGCTCGAGCCGGGTTGGCACCGGGGAGCTGTTTTTT. Translation gives CASSSSRVGTGELFF.

This clonotype was detected a few times. The rearrangement joins TRBV28 to TRBJ2-7; D possibly uses TRBD1 or TRBD2 (5 bases each). Germline V CDR1 and CDR2: MDHEN, SYDVKM. Trimming stripped 5 bases from V and 8 bases from J, with 19 bases between. CDR3 size: 14 residues. CDR3 DNA: TGTGCCAGCAGTACCCCGGGACGCCTCGTCCAGCAGTACTTC. It translates to CASSTPGRLVQQYF.

In its sample, this clonotype was seen a few times. The genes are TRBV7-6 and TRBJ2-5; no clear D. This CDR3 is built from 11 residues. Trimming removed 4 bases at V and 0 bases at J, with 0 bases between. Germline loops: CDR1 SGHVS, CDR2 FNYEAQ. The CDR3: CASSYQETQYF. For the CDR3, the DNA is TGTGCCAGCAGCTACCAAGAGACCCAGTACTTC.

Many counts were recorded for this clonotype. The J gene is TRBJ1-2, the V gene TRBV10-2; a weak D match, TRBD1 (6 bases). V lost 1 base and J 0 bases, leaving 9 bases between the germline ends. Germline CDR1 reads WSHSY; CDR2 reads SAAADI. The CDR3 has 15 residues. CDR3 nucleotide sequence: TGCGCCAGCAGTGAGTTTGAGGGGGCTAACTATGGCTACACCTTC. Amino acids: CASSEFEGANYGYTF.

The chain links TRBV20-1 to TRBJ1-6; D is perhaps TRBD1 (6 bases). Trimming shortened V by 0 bases and J by 4 bases, and 10 bases separated the two germline ends. The CDR3 runs 15 residues. Germline CDR1 and CDR2: DFQATT and SNEGSKA (reference sequence). For the CDR3, the DNA is TGCAGTGCTAGAGATCGGGGACAATATAATTCACCCCTCCACTTT. It yields the protein CSARDRGQYNSPLHF.

This clonotype was observed many times. The gene calls are TRBV18 and TRBJ2-1; 11 bases are a match to TRBD2. Germline V gene sequence: CDR1 KGHSH, CDR2 LQKENI. V trimming: 5 bases; J trimming: 10 bases; junction bases outside the gene matches: 4. This CDR3 is built from 13 residues. CDR3 protein: CASSLLAGVEQFF. The DNA of the CDR3 is TGTGCCAGCTCATTACTAGCGGGGGTAGAGCAGTTCTTC.

This clonotype was seen ten or more times. The DNA for the CDR3 is TGTGCCAGCGTCAAACAGGGGAACGAGCAGTACTTC. Its protein product is CASVKQGNEQYF. The chain carries TRBV7-9 and TRBJ2-7; 7 bases agree with TRBD1. V shed 8 bases, J shed 5 bases, and the junction held 6 bases outside the gene matches. Germline CDR1 and CDR2: SEHNR and FQNEAQ (reference sequence). CDR3 size: 12 residues.

This sequence joins TRBV6-4 and TRBJ2-5; D is unresolved. The CDR3 is 14 residues long. Germline loops: CDR1 MRHNA, CDR2 SNTAGT. V dropped 0 bases and J dropped 4 bases, with 9 bases sitting between them. The CDR3 loop reads CASSDSAESETQYF. The CDR3, as DNA: TGTGCCAGCAGTGACTCCGCCGAGTCAGAGACCCAGTACTTC.

The rearrangement uses TRBV20-1 and TRBJ1-2, with unresolved D. The V gene lost 3 bases and the J gene lost 6 bases, with 23 bases spanning the gap. There are 16 residues in the CDR3. Looked up from germline, CDR1 is DFQATT and CDR2 is SNEGSKA (reference sequence). CDR3 nucleotide sequence: TGCAGTGCTAGTCATTCTCTACGGGTGGTCGGTGATGGCTACACCTTC. Its translation is CSASHSLRVVGDGYTF.

The table lists this clonotype with a few counts. This chain connects TRBV7-9 to TRBJ2-7; D not certain. V was trimmed by 6 bases and J by 9 bases, leaving 15 bases between them. CDR1 and CDR2 (germline): SEHNR, FQNEAQ (reference sequence). CDR3 length: 12 amino acids. The DNA for the CDR3 is TGTGCCAGCAGTCCGGACGTACCCGGGCAGTACTTC. Its protein product is CASSPDVPGQYF.